This TCR beta chain was found in a study of T cells in Graves' hyperthyroidism and ophthalmopathy. The V end lost 2 bases, the J end lost 6 bases, and 11 bases lay between the germline ends. Germline CDR1 SQVTM, CDR2 ANQGSEA. This CDR3 region has 13 residues. Amplification of TCR beta CDR3 regions was performed using RNA transcripts as template. In the first-round RT-PCR of the TCR CDR3, the HTBI primer set was used. TCRdb fed the multiplex PCR reads into MiXCR, producing one record per CDR3 protein. Among fewer than 450,000 distinct CDR3 sequences listed, 11% to 15% were seen once. The chain carries TRBV29-1 and TRBJ2-1; a weak D match, TRBD2 (5 bases). Sequenced: blood. This clonotype originated in a man aged 45-65 years with Graves' ophthalmopathy. The CDR3 protein is CSVEWASSNEQFF. The CDR3 DNA reads TGCAGCGTTGAATGGGCTAGCTCCAATGAGCAGTTCTTC.